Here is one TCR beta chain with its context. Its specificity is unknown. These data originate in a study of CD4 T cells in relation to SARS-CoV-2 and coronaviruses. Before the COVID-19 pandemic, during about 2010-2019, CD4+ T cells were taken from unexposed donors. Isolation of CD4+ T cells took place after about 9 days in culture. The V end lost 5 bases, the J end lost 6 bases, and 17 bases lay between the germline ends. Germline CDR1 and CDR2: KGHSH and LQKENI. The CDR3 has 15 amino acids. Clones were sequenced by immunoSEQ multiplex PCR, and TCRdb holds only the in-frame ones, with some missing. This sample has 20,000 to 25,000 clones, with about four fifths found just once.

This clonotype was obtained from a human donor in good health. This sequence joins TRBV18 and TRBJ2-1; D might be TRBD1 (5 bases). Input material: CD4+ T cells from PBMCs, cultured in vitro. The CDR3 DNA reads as TGTGCCAGCTCAGTTGGGGCGACACGAGTCAATGAGCAGTTCTTC. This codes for CASSVGATRVNEQFF.